The entry below gives a single T cell receptor beta chain sequence along with its context. From germline, CDR1 is DFQATT and CDR2 SNEGSKA (reference sequence). With 2 bases removed from V and 5 bases from J, the gap between germline ends came to 9 bases. This CDR3 has 12 amino acids. Random hexamers primed reverse transcription of 0.5 to 1 ug RNA. Across 54 Vbeta and 13 Jbeta, immunoSEQ multiplex PCR amplified TCR beta CDR3. TCRdb redid the calling of the immunoSEQ multiplex PCR reads with MiXCR, one entry per CDR3 protein. This sample has approximately 200,000 distinct CDR3 sequences, with roughly 96% found just once. The data originate from a study of CD8 T cells in Susac syndrome.

The rearrangement links TRBV20-1 to TRBJ2-5; D might be TRBD1 (6 bases). The sequence came from a human donor with multiple sclerosis. Sequenced sample: CD4+ T cells from PBMCs. The CDR3 coding sequence is TGCAGTGCTAGATACAGGGAGGAGACCCAGTACTTC. Protein product: CSARYREETQYF.